Given below is one T cell receptor beta chain in context. Its antigen is not identified. These data originate in a study of T-cell memory formation after mild COVID-19. Study outcomes and limitations: Day 15 to 85 contracting clones showed balanced CD4/CD8; day 15 to 37 expanders favored CD4+.

Per the germline V gene, CDR1 is SGHAT and CDR2 is FQNNGV. The CDR3 loop spans 15 amino acids. Trimming took off 3 bases at V and 5 bases at J, with 15 bases between the two ends. A single record per CDR3 protein comes from TCRdb applying MiXCR to the 5' RACE reads. Here the sample spans 430,000 or so distinct CDR3 sequences, more than 20% being singletons. The sample taken for sequencing was PBMCs or a T cell subset sorted from them (not recorded which). The chain has TRBV11-2 and TRBJ2-3, with D perhaps TRBD1 or TRBD2 (6 bases each). The receptor was isolated from an adult woman who had mild COVID-19 (a few samples of this study predate the infection). Cell type and time point are not known. The CDR3 is CASSLWDIGGDTQYF. In DNA form, the CDR3 reads TGTGCCAGCAGCTTGTGGGACATCGGGGGAGATACGCAGTATTTT.